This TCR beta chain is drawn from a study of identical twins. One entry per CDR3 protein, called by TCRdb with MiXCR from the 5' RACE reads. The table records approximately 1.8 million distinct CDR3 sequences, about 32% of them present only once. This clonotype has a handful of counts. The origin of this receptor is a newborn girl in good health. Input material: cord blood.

The CDR3 nucleotides read TGCAGTGCTAGAGTTGGACAGGGACACAATGAGCAGTTCTTC. It codes for CSARVGQGHNEQFF. V and J are TRBV20-1 and TRBJ2-1; 8 bases match TRBD1. The CDR3 spans 14 residues. V lost 1 base to trimming and J lost 5 bases; unmatched junction nucleotides: 4. In germline, CDR1 is DFQATT, CDR2 SNEGSKA (reference sequence).